The sequence of this T cell receptor beta chain was determined in a study of chemoradiotherapy in HPV16-positive cancers. Turning to the study itself: Candidate HPV-specific T-cell clones and common TCR motifs came from functional assays in two HPV16-positive patients. General study findings and limits: Functional assays defining HPV-specific T cells used only a couple of HPV16-positive patients. Non-HPV-specific T cells did not expand in tumors during treatment, whereas candidate HPV-specific clones and E7-related motifs did.

About this clone itself: Its antigen remains unidentified.

The germline V gene has CDR1 MNHEY and CDR2 SVGAGI. This CDR3 has 15 amino acids. V was trimmed by 5 bases and J by 2 bases, leaving 15 bases between them. Only in-frame clones appear in the TCRdb table, and some are missing; sequencing was by immunoSEQ multiplex PCR. The repertoire has 30,000 to 40,000 clones, approximately 73% of them found once; the top ten carry about 5%. The clonotype originates from a human donor with HPV-associated anogenital cancer. Sequenced material: blood, taken from a patient who underwent chemoradiotherapy. J is TRBJ1-1 and V is TRBV6-5; TRBD1 is a possible D gene (6 bases). CDR3 sequence (DNA): TGTGCCAGCAGTAGGGACTGGGACACCAACACTGAAGCTTTCTTT. Its translation: CASSRDWDTNTEAFF.